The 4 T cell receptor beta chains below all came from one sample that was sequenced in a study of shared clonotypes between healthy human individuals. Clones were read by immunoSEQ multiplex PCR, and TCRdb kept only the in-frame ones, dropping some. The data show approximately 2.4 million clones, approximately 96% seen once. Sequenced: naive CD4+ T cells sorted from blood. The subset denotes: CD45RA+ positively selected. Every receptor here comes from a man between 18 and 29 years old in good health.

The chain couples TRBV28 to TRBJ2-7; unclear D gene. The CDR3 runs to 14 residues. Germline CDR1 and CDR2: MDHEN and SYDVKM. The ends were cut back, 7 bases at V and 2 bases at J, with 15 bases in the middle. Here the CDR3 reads CASTIPKTPYEQYF. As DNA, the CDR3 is TGTGCCAGCACCATCCCAAAGACCCCCTACGAGCAGTACTTC.

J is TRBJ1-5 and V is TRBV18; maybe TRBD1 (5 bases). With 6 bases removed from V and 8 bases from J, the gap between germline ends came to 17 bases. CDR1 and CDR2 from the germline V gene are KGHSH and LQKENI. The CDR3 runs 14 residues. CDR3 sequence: CASSSSGSGKPQHF. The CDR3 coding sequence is TGTGCCAGCTCGTCTTCGGGATCAGGGAAGCCCCAGCATTTT.

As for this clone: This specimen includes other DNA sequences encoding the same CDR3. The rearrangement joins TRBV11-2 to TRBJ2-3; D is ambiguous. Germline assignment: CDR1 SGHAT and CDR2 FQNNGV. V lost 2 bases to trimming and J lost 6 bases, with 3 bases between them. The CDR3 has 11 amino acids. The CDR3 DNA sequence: TGTGCCAGCAGCTTATCCGATACGCAGTATTTT. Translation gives CASSLSDTQYF.

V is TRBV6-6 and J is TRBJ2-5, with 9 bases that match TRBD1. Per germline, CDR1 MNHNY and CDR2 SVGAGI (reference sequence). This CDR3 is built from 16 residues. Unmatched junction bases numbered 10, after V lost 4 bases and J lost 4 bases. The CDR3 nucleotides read TGTGCCAGCAGTTCCGGGGACAGGGAGGATGGAGAGACCCAGTACTTC. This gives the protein CASSSGDREDGETQYF.